The 27 T cell receptor beta chains in this list originate from one sample, sequenced in a study of blood T cell repertoires in COVID-19. Measured with immunoSEQ multiplex PCR; TCRdb has only the in-frame clones, and not every one. The table shows about 280,000 clones, with 87% occurring only once. Sample: peripheral blood. The receptors stem from a woman between 50 and 59 years old who had recovered from COVID-19.

The chain uses TRBV28 and TRBJ1-2; 8 bases agree with TRBD1. The CDR3 sequence is 15 residues long. CDR1 is MDHEN, CDR2 SYDVKM, per germline. V lost 5 bases and J lost 4; bases outside the gene matches: 9. DNA for the CDR3: TGTGCCAGCAGTACTCGGACAGGGTACCTCTATGGCTACACCTTC. It is translated as CASSTRTGYLYGYTF.

V gene TRBV25-1 combines with J gene TRBJ2-5; the D gene is possibly TRBD1 (6 bases). V lost 5 bases and J 0 bases, leaving 10 bases between the germline ends. Germline CDR1 is MGHDK and CDR2 is SYGVNS. This CDR3 comprises 14 residues. The CDR3 nucleotides are TGTGCCAGCAGTCAAGGGACAAACCAAGAGACCCAGTACTTC. It translates to CASSQGTNQETQYF. Drawing the rest from reference TRBV25-1 and TRBJ2-5, the complete variable domain is EADIYQTPRYLVIGTGKKITLECSQTMGHDKMYWYQQDPGMELHLIHYSYGVNSTEKGDLSSESTVSRIRTEHFPLTLESARPSHTSQYLCASSQGTNQETQYFGPGTRLLVL.

This clone was counted only a few times. The chain combines TRBV3-1 (or the pseudogene TRBV3-2) with TRBJ2-3; 10 bases fit TRBD2. J lost 1 base, V lost 5 bases, and 3 bases had no gene match. The CDR3 has 15 residues. The germline gives CDR1 LGHDT, CDR2 YNNKEL (reference sequence). The CDR3 spells CASSSGTSGTDTQYF. CDR3 coding DNA: TGTGCCAGCAGCTCCGGGACTAGCGGCACAGATACGCAGTATTTT.

This chain connects TRBV7-3 to TRBJ1-3; the match to TRBD1 covers 7 bases. From germline, CDR1 is SGHTA and CDR2 FQGTGA. The CDR3 is 15 residues long. The V segment lost 5 bases and the J segment 0 bases; nucleotides outside the gene matches: 4. CDR3 residues: CASSPRTGSGNTIYF. DNA for the CDR3: TGTGCCAGCAGCCCCCGGACAGGCTCTGGAAACACCATATATTTT.

The chain joins TRBV6-5 to TRBJ1-2, with D possibly being TRBD1 (6 bases). The CDR3 runs 14 residues. Deletions cut 7 bases from V and 7 bases from J, with 19 bases between. Germline assignment: CDR1 MNHEY and CDR2 SVGAGI. The CDR3 spells CASINPGAGVGYTF. CDR3 nucleotides: TGTGCCAGCATCAACCCAGGGGCAGGGGTTGGCTACACCTTC.

The CDR3: CASSLRGGEAFF. CDR3 sequence (DNA): TGTGCCAGCAGTTTAAGAGGCGGGGAAGCTTTCTTT. The chain links TRBV12-3 or TRBV12-4 to TRBJ1-1; D gene uncertain. V was cut by 2 bases and J by 8 bases, with 9 bases left in between. The CDR3 contains 12 residues.

This chain uses TRBV14 with TRBJ2-4; D is undetermined. This CDR3 is built from 14 residues. V lost 2 bases and J 7 bases, leaving 12 bases between the germline ends. Germline lookup yields CDR1 SGHDN and CDR2 FVKESK. The CDR3 DNA is TGTGCCAGCAGCCAAAGTTCCGGGTGGAACATTCAGTACTTC. Its protein product is CASSQSSGWNIQYF. Using reference TRBV14 and TRBJ2-4 for the parts outside the CDR3, the full variable domain is EAGVTQFPSHSVIEKGQTVTLRCDPISGHDNLYWYRRVMGKEIKFLLHFVKESKQDESGMPNNRFLAERTGGTYSTLKVQPAELEDSGVYFCASSQSSGWNIQYFGAGTRLSVL.

The chain recombines TRBV28 with TRBJ2-3, with 12 bases lining up with TRBD1. Germline V gene data show CDR1 as MDHEN and CDR2 as SYDVKM. Germline trimming cut 5 bases from V and 5 bases from J; bases unmatched to any gene: 8. The CDR3 has 16 residues. The CDR3 bases are TGTGCCAGCAGTCCAACCGGGACAGGGGGCGTAGATACGCAGTATTTT. Amino acids: CASSPTGTGGVDTQYF.

Here the CDR3 DNA reads TGTGCCAGCAGTCCCTGGACTAGCGGGATTACAAATGAGCAGTTCTTC. As protein: CASSPWTSGITNEQFF. This chain links TRBV6-2 or TRBV6-3 with TRBJ2-1; TRBD2 aligns across 12 bases. The junction had 9 bases not matched to a gene; V was cut back by 5 bases and J by 7 bases. Germline-derived CDR1 and CDR2 are MNHEY and SVGEGT. The CDR3 spans 16 residues.

The J gene is TRBJ1-2, the V gene TRBV7-9; D may be TRBD1 (6 bases). Germline V gene sequence: CDR1 SEHNR, CDR2 FQNEAQ (reference sequence). CDR3 length: 17 residues. V was clipped by 1 base and J by 0 bases, with 15 bases between them. CDR3 protein: CASSLVQGKAANYGYTF. The DNA for the CDR3 is TGTGCCAGCAGCTTAGTACAGGGAAAGGCGGCTAACTATGGCTACACCTTC.

The V gene is TRBV2, the J gene TRBJ1-2; 9 bases are a match to TRBD1. Germline values: CDR1 SNHLY, CDR2 FYNNEI. The CDR3 is 11 residues long. Unmatched junction bases numbered 3, after V lost 8 bases and J lost 8 bases. CDR3 region: CASRGTGGYTF. The CDR3, as DNA: TGTGCCAGCCGAGGGACAGGGGGCTACACCTTC.

J is TRBJ1-2 and V is TRBV29-1; D gene ambiguous. The CDR3 runs to 13 residues. Trimming left V 6 bases short and J 2 bases short, with 13 bases between. The germline gives CDR1 SQVTM, CDR2 ANQGSEA. Written as DNA, the CDR3 is TGCAGCGTGGGAGTGATCCGAAACTATGGCTACACCTTC. Amino acids: CSVGVIRNYGYTF.

The rearrangement joins TRBV11-2 to TRBJ1-4, with 8 nucleotides matching TRBD1. This CDR3 comprises 16 residues. V lost 5 bases, J lost 7 bases, and 12 bases stayed unmatched. Germline-derived CDR1 and CDR2 are SGHAT and FQNNGV. CDR3: CASSRQGAGRGEKLFF. CDR3 coding DNA: TGTGCCAGCAGCCGCCAGGGGGCAGGTCGTGGTGAAAAACTGTTTTTT.

The chain joins TRBV6-2 or TRBV6-3 to TRBJ2-5; 7 bases agree with TRBD2. The CDR3 length is 16 residues. The germline CDR1 and CDR2 sequences are MNHEY and SVGEGT. V shed 5 bases, J shed 5 bases, and the junction held 14 bases outside the gene matches. The CDR3 is CASSPGWREIRETQYF. The CDR3 region has the DNA TGTGCCAGCAGTCCCGGATGGCGGGAGATACGGGAGACCCAGTACTTC.

The rearrangement links TRBV3-1 (or the pseudogene TRBV3-2) to TRBJ1-2, with 8 bases aligning to TRBD1. V gave up 5 bases and J gave up 5 bases; unmatched junction bases: 7. Germline V gene data show CDR1 as LGHDT and CDR2 as YNNKEL (reference sequence). The CDR3 is made up of 14 amino acids. The CDR3 region is CASSYGQGEYGYTF. The CDR3 DNA reads TGTGCCAGCAGCTACGGACAGGGTGAATATGGCTACACCTTC.

Only a few counts were recorded for this clone. The chain uses TRBV2 and TRBJ1-4, with a possible D match to TRBD1 (6 bases). V lost 6 bases, J lost 1 base, and 9 bases lay in between. Germline CDR1 and CDR2: SNHLY and FYNNEI. The CDR3 consists of 14 residues. Here the CDR3 DNA reads TGTGCCAGCAGCGTACAGGGAACTAATGAAAAACTGTTTTTT. This gives the protein CASSVQGTNEKLFF.

V usage is TRBV25-1 and J usage is TRBJ1-5; 7 bases agree with TRBD1. CDR3 length equals 16 residues. V lost 2 bases and J lost 2; bases outside the gene matches: 6. CDR1 is MGHDK, CDR2 SYGVNS, per germline. The CDR3: CASSEKTGQGNQPQHF. CDR3 coding DNA: TGTGCCAGCAGTGAAAAGACAGGGCAGGGCAATCAGCCCCAGCATTTT.

This sequence joins TRBV5-1 and TRBJ2-3; 8 bases align to TRBD1. From germline, CDR1 is SGHRS and CDR2 YFSETQ. This CDR3 has 15 amino acids. With V trimmed by 0 bases and J by 5 bases, 5 bases remained unmatched. The CDR3 is CASSLGQGMEDTQYF. CDR3 DNA sequence: TGCGCCAGCAGCTTGGGACAGGGGATGGAAGATACGCAGTATTTT.

CDR3 nucleotides: TGTGCCAGCAGTTTGACAGGGACGAACACTGAAGCTTTCTTT. Protein: CASSLTGTNTEAFF. The J gene is TRBJ1-1, the V gene TRBV28; 7 bases line up with TRBD1. This CDR3 is 14 amino acids long. V shed 3 bases and J 1 base; nucleotides not matched to a gene: 2. Germline lookup yields CDR1 MDHEN and CDR2 SYDVKM.

The chain employs TRBV19 and TRBJ1-1; D call uncertain. There are 14 residues in the CDR3. V was shortened by 7 bases and J by 3 bases, with 15 bases between the two germline ends. CDR1 is LNHDA, CDR2 SQIVND, per germline (reference sequence). CDR3 sequence: CASKERRRDTEAFF. For the CDR3, the DNA is TGTGCCAGTAAAGAGAGGAGGCGGGACACTGAAGCTTTCTTT.

This chain uses TRBV28 with TRBJ2-7; TRBD2 agrees at 11 bases. CDR1 MDHEN and CDR2 SYDVKM come from the germline V gene. Trimming removed 7 bases from V and 2 bases from J; junction bases left unmatched: 7. This CDR3 spans 15 amino acids. CDR3 DNA sequence: TGTGCCAGCACTAAGACTAGCGGGGACACCTACGAGCAGTACTTC. Translation: CASTKTSGDTYEQYF.

The V gene is TRBV30, the J gene TRBJ2-5; D might be TRBD1 (6 bases). The CDR3 has 14 residues. V gave up 5 bases and J gave up 5 bases, with 18 bases separating them. Germline assignment: CDR1 GTSNPN and CDR2 SVGIG (reference sequence). CDR3 bases: TGTGCCTGGGGCAGGGCAGGGGCGGAGGAGACCCAGTACTTC. Translated, it gives CAWGRAGAEETQYF.

The DNA of the CDR3 is TGCGCCAGCAGAGACGGACTAGCGGGGGGGCCCGCAGATACGCAGTATTTT. Its protein is CASRDGLAGGPADTQYF. V is TRBV5-1 and J is TRBJ2-3, with 15 bases matching TRBD2. Trimming removed 5 bases from V and 4 bases from J; junction bases left unmatched: 8. The CDR3 has 17 amino acids. Looked up from germline, CDR1 is SGHRS and CDR2 is YFSETQ.

The genes are TRBV30 and TRBJ2-7; TRBD1 matches at 8 bases. CDR3 length: 15 residues. V was clipped by 0 bases and J by 4 bases; unmatched bases: 8. From germline, CDR1 is GTSNPN and CDR2 SVGIG (reference sequence). The CDR3 bases are TGTGCCTGGAGTGTATGGTCAGGGGGCCAGTACGAGCAGTACTTC. As protein: CAWSVWSGGQYEQYF.

Regarding this clone: Other DNA sequences in this sample translate to the same CDR3. The V call is TRBV5-1, the J call TRBJ1-1; D may be TRBD1 (5 bases). Germline CDR1 SGHRS, CDR2 YFSETQ. The V gene lost 3 bases and the J gene lost 1 base, with 7 bases spanning the gap. This CDR3 is built from 13 residues. The CDR3 sequence: CASSSTGNTEAFF. CDR3 nucleotides: TGCGCCAGCAGCTCAACAGGGAACACTGAAGCTTTCTTT.

The CDR3 DNA is TGTGCCAGCAGATCTCCACGAAACAGGGACTACGAGCAGTACTTC. Translation gives CASRSPRNRDYEQYF. The gene calls are TRBV6-5 and TRBJ2-7, with D possibly matching TRBD1 (6 bases). CDR3 length: 15 amino acids. Per germline, CDR1 MNHEY and CDR2 SVGAGI. V lost 6 bases to trimming and J lost 3 bases, with 18 bases between them.

J is TRBJ2-1 and V is TRBV27; 9 positions agree with TRBD1. Trimming cost V 5 bases and J 7 bases; bases outside gene matches: 12. Germline CDR1 reads MNHEY; CDR2 reads SMNVEV (reference sequence). The CDR3 extends over 16 amino acids. The CDR3 DNA follows: TGTGCCAGCAGTACACTCGGGACAGGGTTAGTGAATGAGCAGTTCTTC. Amino acids: CASSTLGTGLVNEQFF.